This T cell receptor beta chain comes out of a study of blood T cells in healthy people across ages. Germline CDR1 reads SGDLS; CDR2 reads YYNGEE. The CDR3 runs 16 residues. Losses at the gene ends were 3 bases for V and 7 bases for J; bases not matched to a gene: 9. A second about 7 to 12 cycle PCR used barcoded and J-beta primers. MiXCR was run by TCRdb on the 5' RACE reads, yielding one entry per CDR3 protein. The sample holds 650,000 to 1,000,000 distinct CDR3 sequences, around 36% seen once. The genes are TRBV9 and TRBJ2-2; 10 bases agree with TRBD2. The TCR originated in a man aged 18 to 30 in good health. Source material: blood. In DNA, the CDR3 is TGTGCCAGCAGCGCGAGCGGGGGGGCCTTGAGCGGGGAGCTGTTTTTT. Encoded protein: CASSASGGALSGELFF.